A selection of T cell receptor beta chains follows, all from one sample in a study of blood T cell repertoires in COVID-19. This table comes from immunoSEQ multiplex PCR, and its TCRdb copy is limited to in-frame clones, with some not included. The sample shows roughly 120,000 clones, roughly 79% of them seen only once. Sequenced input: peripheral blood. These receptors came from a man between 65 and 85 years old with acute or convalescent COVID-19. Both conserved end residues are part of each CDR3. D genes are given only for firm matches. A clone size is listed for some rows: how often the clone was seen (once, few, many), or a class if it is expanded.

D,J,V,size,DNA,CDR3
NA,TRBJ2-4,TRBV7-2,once,TGTGCCAGCAGCTTAGGGTCACTAGCTCAAAACATTCAGTACTTC,CASSLGSLAQNIQYF
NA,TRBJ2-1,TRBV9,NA,TGTGCCAGCAGCGTACGATCCAACACCTACAATGAGCAGTTCTTC,CASSVRSNTYNEQFF
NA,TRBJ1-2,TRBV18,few,TGTGCCAGCTCGGCGGGGGCAGGTTATGGCTACACCTTC,CASSAGAGYGYTF
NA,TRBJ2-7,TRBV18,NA,TGTGCCAGCTCACAGCGGGGAGCCGGGGGGCTATTGGGGGAGCAGTACTTC,CASSQRGAGGLLGEQYF
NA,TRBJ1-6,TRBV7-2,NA,TGTGCCAGCAGCCCCAGGGCGAGCTCCTATAATTCACCCCTCCACTTT,CASSPRASSYNSPLHF
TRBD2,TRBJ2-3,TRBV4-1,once,TGCGCCAGCAGTGGACTAGCGGGGTGGGGCGGCACAGATACGCAGTATTTT,CASSGLAGWGGTDTQYF
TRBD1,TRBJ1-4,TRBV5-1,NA,TGCGCCAGCAGCCCCGGGACAGACCAGACATCTACGAAGAAACTGTTTTTT,CASSPGTDQTSTKKLFF
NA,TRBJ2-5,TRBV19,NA,TGTGCCAGTAGTATAGGCGTGGGGGGGCTACAAGAGACCCAGTACTTC,CASSIGVGGLQETQYF
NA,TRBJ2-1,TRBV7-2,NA,TGTGCCAGCAGCCCCACGAGCTCCTACAATGAGCAGTTCTTC,CASSPTSSYNEQFF
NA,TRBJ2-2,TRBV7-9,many,TGTGCCAGCAGCTTAAGCACGTACACCGGGGAGCTGTTTTTT,CASSLSTYTGELFF
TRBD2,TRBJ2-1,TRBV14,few,TGTGCCAGCAGCCTAAGAAAGGGACTAGCGGGGGACAATGAGCAGTTCTTC,CASSLRKGLAGDNEQFF
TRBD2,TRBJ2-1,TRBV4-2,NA,TGTGCCAGCAGCCAAGACCGCGGGGGGCCTCCCTACAATGAGCAGTTCTTC,CASSQDRGGPPYNEQFF
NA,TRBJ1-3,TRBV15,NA,TGTGCCACCAGCGGCTGGGGAGTCGCTGGAAACACCATATATTTT,CATSGWGVAGNTIYF
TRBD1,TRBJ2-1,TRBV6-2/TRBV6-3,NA,TGTGCCAGCAGCCGGGGACAGCCCTCCTACAATGAGCAGTTCTTC,CASSRGQPSYNEQFF
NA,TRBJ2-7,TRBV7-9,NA,TGTGCCAGCAGCTTGAGCTCCTACGAGCAGTACTTC,CASSLSSYEQYF
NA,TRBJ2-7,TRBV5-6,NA,TGTGCCAGCAGCTTGAGCCACGAGCAGTACTTC,CASSLSHEQYF
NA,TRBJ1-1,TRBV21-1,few,TGTGCCAGCAGCACCGCGTCTGAAGCTTTCTTT,CASSTASEAFF
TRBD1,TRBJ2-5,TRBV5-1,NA,TGCGCCAGCAGCTCCCAGCCGGGACAGGCGGGCGAGACCCAGTACTTC,CASSSQPGQAGETQYF
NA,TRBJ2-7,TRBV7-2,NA,TGTGCCAGCAGCTTTCTTTCCTACGAGCAGTACTTC,CASSFLSYEQYF
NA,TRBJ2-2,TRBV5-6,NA,TGTGCCAGCAGCTACCAGGGGGACTCGAACACCGGGGAGCTGTTTTTT,CASSYQGDSNTGELFF
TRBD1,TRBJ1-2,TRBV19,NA,TGTGCCAGTAGTACCCGACAGGGATCTTATGGCTACACCTTC,CASSTRQGSYGYTF
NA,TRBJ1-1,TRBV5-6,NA,TGTGCCAGCAGCCCGCAGGGAAGAGCTGAAGCTTTCTTT,CASSPQGRAEAFF
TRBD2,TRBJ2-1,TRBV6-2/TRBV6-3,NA,TGTGCCAGCAGTACGCTTCAGCGGGGGGCCTACAATGAGCAGTTCTTC,CASSTLQRGAYNEQFF
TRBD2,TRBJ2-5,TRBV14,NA,TGTGCCAGCAGCGCTCCGGGACTAGCGGGGGTAGAGACCCAGTACTTC,CASSAPGLAGVETQYF
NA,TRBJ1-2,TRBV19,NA,TGTGCCAGTATCCCTACAGGGTTCAACTATGGCTACACCTTC,CASIPTGFNYGYTF
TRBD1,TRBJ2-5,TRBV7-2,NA,TGTGCCAGCAGCTTAGCAGACAGGGGGCGGGAGACCCAGTACTTC,CASSLADRGRETQYF
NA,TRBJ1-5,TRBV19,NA,TGTGCCAGTAGTATTATAGCGGGGGCAGGGCAGCCCCAGCATTTT,CASSIIAGAGQPQHF
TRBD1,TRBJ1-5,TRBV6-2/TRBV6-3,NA,TGTGCCAGCAGTAAGGACAGGGGGTACCATCAGCCCCAGCATTTT,CASSKDRGYHQPQHF
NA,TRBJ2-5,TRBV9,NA,TGTGCCAGCAGCCTCAGTCTTCGAGGGGAGACCCAGTACTTC,CASSLSLRGETQYF
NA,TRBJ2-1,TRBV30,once,TGTGCCTGGAGTCCTGACAGCCATGAGCAGTTCTTC,CAWSPDSHEQFF
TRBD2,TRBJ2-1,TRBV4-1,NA,TGCGCCAGCAGCTCGCCTCAGGGACTAGCGGGGAATGAGCAGTTCTTC,CASSSPQGLAGNEQFF
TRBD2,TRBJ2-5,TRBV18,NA,TGTGCCAGCTCGCCCTTAGGGGCGGGGGGGCCTGAGACCCAGTACTTC,CASSPLGAGGPETQYF
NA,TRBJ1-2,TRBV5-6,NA,TGTGCCAGCAGCGAACCGGGACAAACGTACTATGGCTACACCTTC,CASSEPGQTYYGYTF
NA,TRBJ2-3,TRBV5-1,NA,TGCGCCAGCAGCTTGGCAGCATTCCAGGACACAGATACGCAGTATTTT,CASSLAAFQDTDTQYF
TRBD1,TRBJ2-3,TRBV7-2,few,TGTGCCAGCAGCTACGGAGGACAGGCCCCGGATACGCAGTATTTT,CASSYGGQAPDTQYF